This TCR beta chain was identified in a study of T cells in Graves' hyperthyroidism and ophthalmopathy (dated by TCRdb to between 2018 and 2021). With respect to the entire study: Peripheral blood samples were taken at initial diagnosis, before any treatment was given. A discovery cohort of about 100 patients, 43 with Graves' ophthalmopathy and approximately 60 with stable Graves' hyperthyroidism, was used to find distinguishing TCR V-J signatures. An independent validation cohort of around 19 hyperthyroidism patients and 17 patients who later progressed to ophthalmopathy tested prospective prediction of ophthalmopathy. For training and testing, the 100 or so patients in the discovery cohort were randomly divided in a 7:3 ratio. Thyroid tissue and blood T-cell repertoires from over 5 Graves' hyperthyroidism patients were also compared in the study. Once sampling was done, hyperthyroidism patients were given methimazole at a starting dose of 30 mg daily, whereas ophthalmopathy patients were given high-dose intravenous methylprednisolone. The paper describes TCR Vbeta CDR3 sequencing of 120 to 150 peripheral blood samples, made up of roughly 40 ophthalmopathy patients, roughly 75 hyperthyroidism patients and 17 progressor patients. Study-level results and caveats: In validation, progression to ophthalmopathy was predicted by the model with 70.59% sensitivity and roughly 76% specificity, a median of about 6 months before onset. In cross-validation, a model built on a 13 V-J signature told ophthalmopathy apart from stable hyperthyroidism with 85% to 90% sensitivity and about 81% specificity, and in testing the same model reached 80%/75%. No statistical method was used to fix the sample size in advance, and group allocation was not hidden from the investigators. Most expanded thyroid clonotypes (frequency above 0.001) were also found in blood, which suggests that blood repertoires may mirror thyroid immune responses.

Many counts were recorded for this clonotype. Its antigen is unknown. The input lacks base qualities; no much larger clone sits a single base away. Hyperthyroidism patients were newly diagnosed, with disease duration under 2 months, and aged 18 to 65 years. Exclusion was applied to patients with uncontrolled infections, other autoimmune diseases, pregnancy or lactation. Clinical symptoms, serum thyroxine and TRAb, thyroid ultrasound, and orbital computed tomography formed the basis for the diagnoses. For progressor patients, blood was drawn at the first diagnosis of hyperthyroidism, before any ophthalmopathy symptoms had appeared. Ficoll-Paque density gradient centrifugation was used to isolate PBMCs from under 11 ml of fresh peripheral blood. Progressor patients were defined as those initially diagnosed with Graves' hyperthyroidism in whom ophthalmopathy developed during follow-up. Total RNA was extracted using Trizol reagent, and RNA quality was assessed on an Agilent 2100 Bioanalyzer.

TCR beta CDR3 regions were amplified from RNA transcripts. The first round of RT-PCR for the TCR CDR3 was performed with the HTBI primer set and the Qiagen OneStep RT-PCR kit. Libraries were constructed in a second round of multiplex PCR, after which size selection and purification were performed. Paired-end sequencing of the libraries was performed with 100 bp reads on an Illumina HiSeq2000. In the source study's methods: Raw data were processed with SOAPnuke, discarding reads with adapters, uncalled bases, mean Phred below 15, or no exact constant-primer or identifier match. COPE v1.2.5 was used to merge the high-quality paired reads, and each unique nucleotide sequence was defined as a clonotype. MiTCR v1.1 was used to align clonotypes to the IMGT TRBV, TRBD and TRBJ reference segments. The analysis was restricted to V-J combinations with a frequency above 0.0001, which together covered 99% to 99.2% of the repertoires. The TCS score was defined as the ratio of F50 (clonal expansion) to E x V (chaos), calculated using BLOSUM62-based TCRdist between CDR3 peptides within each V-J. Welch's t-statistics and random forest reduced just over 500 V-J features to 13, which were used in a naive Bayes classifier (R e1071). In-frame beta chains were kept once TCRdb had trimmed the public reads at Q25 with fastp and called clones with MiXCR. Identical CDR3 protein sequences are pooled into one entry, listed with their most common genes and DNA. The V and J calls here are based on TCRdb, not the publication. Present in this sample are some 370,000 distinct CDR3 sequences, about 18% of which were seen just once. Around a third of the sample is in the top ten clones.

V is reduced by 1 base and J by 3 bases, leaving a spacing of 12 bases between them. CDR1 and CDR2, per the germline V gene, are MGHRA and YSYEKL. Including cysteine and phenylalanine, the CDR3 has 15 amino acids. The only DNA kept is the CDR3, 45 bases in frame from the first base. The chain is assembled from TRBV4-1 and TRBJ2-5; the D gene is possibly TRBD1 or TRBD2, each agreeing over 5 bases. Material for sequencing was blood. The clonotype comes from a woman under 40 with Graves' hyperthyroidism that later progressed to Graves' ophthalmopathy. The DNA sequence is as follows: TGCGCCAGCAGCCAAGTACCAGGGAGAGAAGAGACCCAGTACTTC. Its protein is CASSQVPGREETQYF.